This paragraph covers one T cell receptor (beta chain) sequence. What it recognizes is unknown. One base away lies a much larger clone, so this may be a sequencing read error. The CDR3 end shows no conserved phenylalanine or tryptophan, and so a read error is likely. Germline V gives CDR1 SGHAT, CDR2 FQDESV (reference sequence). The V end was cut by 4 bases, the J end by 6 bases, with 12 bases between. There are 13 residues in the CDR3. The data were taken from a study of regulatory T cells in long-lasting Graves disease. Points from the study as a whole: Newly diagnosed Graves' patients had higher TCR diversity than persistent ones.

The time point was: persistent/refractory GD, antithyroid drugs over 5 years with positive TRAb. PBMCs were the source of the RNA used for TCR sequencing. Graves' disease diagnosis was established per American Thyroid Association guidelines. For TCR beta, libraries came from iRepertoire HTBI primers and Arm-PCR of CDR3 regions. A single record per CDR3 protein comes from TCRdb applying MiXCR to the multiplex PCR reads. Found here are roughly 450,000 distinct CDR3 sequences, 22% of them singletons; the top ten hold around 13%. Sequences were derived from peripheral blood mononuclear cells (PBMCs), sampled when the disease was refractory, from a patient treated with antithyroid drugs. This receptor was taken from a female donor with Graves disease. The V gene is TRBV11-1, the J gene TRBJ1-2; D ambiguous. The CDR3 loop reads CASSSRIGDGYTL. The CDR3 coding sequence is TGTGCCAGCAGCTCACGGATCGGGGATGGCTACACCCTC.